These 27 T cell receptor beta chains came from one sample sequenced in a study of T cells in Graves' hyperthyroidism and ophthalmopathy. The investigators amplified TCR beta CDR3 regions from RNA transcripts. TCR CDR3 underwent first-round RT-PCR with the HTBI primer set. Each CDR3 protein gets one entry after TCRdb re-called the multiplex PCR reads with MiXCR. The sample lists some 510,000 distinct CDR3 sequences, around 20% seen once, with about 30% in the top ten. Sequenced input: blood. The source of these receptors is a man between 18 and 29 years old with Graves' hyperthyroidism.

This clonotype was counted many times. V is TRBV28 and J is TRBJ1-3, with D perhaps TRBD1 (5 bases). The CDR3 contains 15 residues. Germline lookup yields CDR1 MDHEN and CDR2 SYDVKM. Trimming stripped 3 bases from V and 0 bases from J, with 9 bases between. The CDR3: CASSFRGNSGNTIYF. CDR3 nucleotides: TGTGCCAGCAGTTTTCGGGGGAACTCTGGAAACACCATATATTTT.

This clonotype came up many times. The chain links TRBV15 to TRBJ2-5; TRBD2 might be the D (7 bases). V was pared by 4 bases and J by 1 base, with 16 bases between. CDR1 LNHNV and CDR2 YYDKDF come from the germline V gene (reference sequence). The CDR3 has 16 amino acids. CDR3 region: CATSKPGGPSQETQYF. As DNA, the CDR3 is TGTGCCACCAGCAAGCCCGGGGGGCCGTCCCAAGAGACCCAGTACTTC.

This clonotype has ten or more counts. V gene TRBV20-1 combines with J gene TRBJ1-1, with D maybe TRBD1 (5 bases). This CDR3 is built from 12 residues. Germline CDR1 is DFQATT and CDR2 is SNEGSKA (reference sequence). Trimming removed 3 bases from V and 10 bases from J, with 15 bases in between. CDR3 region: CSASPPGRGAFF. The CDR3 DNA follows: TGCAGTGCTAGCCCACCGGGACGAGGAGCTTTCTTT.

This clonotype was picked up many times. At one of its ends the junction is not consistent with the germline gene, which may arise from a read error. V gene TRBV7-9 combines with J gene TRBJ2-5; D remains ambiguous. The CDR3 is 12 residues long. Per germline, CDR1 SEHNR and CDR2 FQNEAQ (reference sequence). The CDR3 nucleotides read TGTGCCAGCAGCTTTATCCAAAAGACCCAGTACTTC. Translated, it gives CASSFIQKTQYF.

The gene calls are TRBV19 and TRBJ1-1, with 7 bases matching TRBD1. Germline V gene sequence: CDR1 LNHDA, CDR2 SQIVND (reference sequence). Unmatched junction bases numbered 21, after V lost 3 bases and J lost 2 bases. There are 20 residues in the CDR3. CDR3 in DNA: TGTGCCAGTAGTATGGCTTCCCCCACAAAACCGGGACAGCCAAACACTGAAGCTTTCTTT. This translates into CASSMASPTKPGQPNTEAFF.

The count of this clonotype is one. The rearrangement joins TRBV18 to TRBJ1-3; D unresolved. Deletions cut 3 bases from V and 2 bases from J, with 14 bases between. Germline V gene lookup returns CDR1 KGHSH and CDR2 LQKENI. This CDR3 is 16 amino acids long. CDR3 protein: CASSPLSGWPGNTIYF. DNA for the CDR3: TGTGCCAGCTCACCCCTCTCCGGGTGGCCTGGAAACACCATATATTTT. The full variable domain, its missing parts supplied by reference TRBV18 and TRBJ1-3, is NAGVMQNPRHLVRRRGQEARLRCSPMKGHSHVYWYRQLPEEGLKFMVYLQKENIIDESGMPKERFSAEFPKEGPSILRIQQVVRGDSAAYFCASSPLSGWPGNTIYFGEGSWLTVV.

In this sample, this clonotype turned up many times. The chain uses TRBV11-2 and TRBJ2-4; 9 nucleotides match TRBD2. CDR3 length equals 14 residues. The V and J ends lost 6 bases and 6 bases, in that order; junction bases with no gene match: 6. Germline V gives CDR1 SGHAT, CDR2 FQNNGV. The CDR3 nucleotides read TGTGCCAGCAGTTTCGCGGGGGGGGGAAACATTCAGTACTTC. The encoded protein is CASSFAGGGNIQYF.

This clonotype has at least ten counts. The chain has TRBV7-9 and TRBJ1-1; unclear D gene. Trimming pared 1 base from V and 3 bases from J, leaving 12 bases between. The V gene's germline CDR1 is SEHNR and CDR2 FQNEAQ (reference sequence). CDR3 length equals 15 residues. The CDR3 sequence: CASSLGRVSDTEAFF. For the CDR3, the DNA is TGTGCCAGCAGCTTAGGTCGGGTGTCTGACACTGAAGCTTTCTTT.

The chain links TRBV30 to TRBJ1-1; D might be TRBD1 (5 bases). Trimming left V 5 bases short and J 3 bases short, with 10 bases between. This CDR3 contains 12 residues. Per the germline V gene, CDR1 is GTSNPN and CDR2 is SVGIG (reference sequence). DNA of the CDR3: TGTGCCTGGGCCCTACAGGACACTGAAGCTTTCTTT. Protein: CAWALQDTEAFF.

This clonotype was detected ten times or more. V is TRBV6-2 or TRBV6-3 and J is TRBJ2-7, with 7 positions matching TRBD1. The trim removed 2 bases at V and 3 bases at J, leaving 10 bases unmatched. The CDR3 is 16 residues long. Germline CDR1 is MNHEY and CDR2 is SVGEGT. CDR3 in DNA: TGTGCCAGCAGTTACCGGAAGGACAGGCCCCACTACGAGCAGTACTTC. Translation gives CASSYRKDRPHYEQYF.

This clonotype was detected many times. The chain links TRBV6-1 to TRBJ2-7; TRBD1 aligns across 7 bases. V was clipped by 3 bases and J by 0 bases; unmatched bases: 8. The CDR3 loop spans 16 amino acids. The germline CDR1 and CDR2 sequences are MNHNS and SASEGT. The CDR3 bases are TGTGCCAGCAGTGATGGGGACAGTCTGAGCTCCTACGAGCAGTACTTC. It codes for CASSDGDSLSSYEQYF.

This clonotype was counted many times. The V call is TRBV5-1, the J call TRBJ1-1, with D hard to call. The germline V and J ends were trimmed by 4 bases and 4 bases, with 14 bases remaining between them. The CDR3 runs to 14 residues. CDR1 and CDR2 (germline): SGHRS, YFSETQ. The CDR3 DNA sequence: TGCGCCAGCAGCACCATCGGGTTAGGCACTGAAGCTTTCTTT. Protein: CASSTIGLGTEAFF. The full variable domain, completed using reference TRBV5-1 and TRBJ1-1, is KAGVTQTPRYLIKTRGQQVTLSCSPISGHRSVSWYQQTPGQGLQFLFEYFSETQRNKGNFPGRFSGRQFSNSRSEMNVSTLELGDSALYLCASSTIGLGTEAFFGQGTRLTVV.

This clonotype was seen many times. This chain joins TRBV12-3 or TRBV12-4 and TRBJ1-2; D gene uncertain. The CDR3 has 13 residues. Trimming left V 7 bases short and J 6 bases short, with 15 bases between. The CDR3 DNA sequence: TGTGCCAGCACCTGGGATGAATCGGATGGCTACACCTTC. It codes for CASTWDESDGYTF.

The chain uses TRBV12-3 or TRBV12-4 and TRBJ2-2; 9 nucleotides agree with TRBD2. V was clipped by 7 bases and J by 3 bases; unmatched bases: 3. The CDR3 length is 14 residues. CDR3 sequence (DNA): TGTGCCAGCACGTTAGCGGGGGACACCGGGGAGCTGTTTTTT. It codes for CASTLAGDTGELFF.

This clonotype was detected a few times. The rearrangement uses TRBV10-3 and TRBJ2-7; perhaps TRBD1 as D (7 bases). V dropped 6 bases and J dropped 5 bases, with 20 bases sitting between them. Germline lookup yields CDR1 ENHRY and CDR2 SYGVKD. CDR3 length: 15 amino acids. DNA for the CDR3: TGTGCCATCAGGGGGGGACAGCCTCTTGCGAACGAGCAGTACTTC. The encoded protein is CAIRGGQPLANEQYF.

This clonotype was counted at least ten times. J is TRBJ1-2 and V is TRBV20-1; weak D call: TRBD1 (5 bases). In germline, CDR1 is DFQATT, CDR2 SNEGSKA (reference sequence). Trimming pared 8 bases from V and 0 bases from J, leaving 19 bases between. The CDR3 totals 15 residues. CDR3 residues: CSSRGGRKANYGYTF. The CDR3 DNA is TGCAGTTCCCGGGGGGGGAGGAAAGCTAACTATGGCTACACCTTC.

This clonotype came up many times. The chain links TRBV6-5 to TRBJ1-3; D is possibly TRBD1 (5 bases). V was cut by 0 bases and J by 3 bases, with 15 bases left in between. Germline loops: CDR1 MNHEY, CDR2 SVGAGI. CDR3 size: 17 residues. This CDR3 is CASSYSILGGVGNTIYF. DNA for the CDR3: TGTGCCAGCAGTTACTCTATTCTTGGAGGGGTTGGAAACACCATATATTTT.

This clonotype was detected ten times or more. The chain links TRBV11-1 to TRBJ2-2, with D perhaps matching TRBD2 (6 bases). The V gene's germline CDR1 is SGHAT and CDR2 FQDESV (reference sequence). The CDR3 totals 16 residues. V lost 3 bases and J 2 bases, leaving 13 bases between the germline ends. The chain's CDR3 is CASSLEGDSNTGELFF. The CDR3, as DNA: TGTGCCAGCAGCTTGGAGGGTGACAGTAACACCGGGGAGCTGTTTTTT.

J is TRBJ2-7 and V is TRBV7-9, with TRBD1 matching 8 bases. The germline V gene encodes CDR1 SEHNR and CDR2 FQNEAQ (reference sequence). Losses at the gene ends were 3 bases for V and 5 bases for J; bases not matched to a gene: 6. The CDR3 totals 14 residues. The DNA for the CDR3 is TGTGCCAGCAGCTTTGGCAGGGGGCACAACGAGCAGTACTTC. It codes for CASSFGRGHNEQYF.

This clonotype was observed at least ten times. In DNA form, the CDR3 reads TGTGCCAGCGGGGACAGAATCTATGGCTACACCTTC. This encodes CASGDRIYGYTF. This chain links TRBV6-1 with TRBJ1-2; 7 bases are a match to TRBD1. Germline V lookup: CDR1 MNHNS, CDR2 SASEGT. The CDR3 has 12 amino acids. Trimming removed 8 bases from V and 4 bases from J; junction bases left unmatched: 4.

The rearrangement links TRBV27 to TRBJ2-5, with unresolved D. This CDR3 contains 12 residues. V was clipped by 0 bases and J by 4 bases, with 3 bases between them. Germline CDR1 reads MNHEY; CDR2 reads SMNVEV (reference sequence). The CDR3 DNA follows: TGTGCCAGCAGTTTATCATTAGAGACCCAGTACTTC. Amino acids: CASSLSLETQYF.

The table lists this clonotype with many counts. The J gene is TRBJ2-7, the V gene TRBV20-1; perhaps TRBD2 as D (7 bases). V was pared by 3 bases and J by 4 bases, with 19 bases between. This CDR3 has 15 amino acids. Germline assignment: CDR1 DFQATT and CDR2 SNEGSKA (reference sequence). Written as DNA, the CDR3 is TGCAGTGCTAGCGACCACGGGGGGCCGGGGTACGAGCAGTACTTC. This codes for CSASDHGGPGYEQYF.

This clonotype was observed many times. V gene TRBV10-3 combines with J gene TRBJ1-3; possibly TRBD1 for D (5 bases). The germline V and J ends were trimmed by 4 bases and 7 bases, with 20 bases remaining between them. The CDR3 is 16 residues long. Germline CDR1 is ENHRY and CDR2 is SYGVKD. Written as DNA, the CDR3 is TGTGCCATCAGTGCGCGAGACAGCTGGTATAGGAACACCATATATTTT. As protein: CAISARDSWYRNTIYF.

This chain joins TRBV2 and TRBJ1-1; D is possibly TRBD1 (5 bases). Between the trimmed V and J ends, which lost 0 bases and 4 bases, there was a span of 15 bases. The CDR3 extends over 16 amino acids. Germline assignment: CDR1 SNHLY and CDR2 FYNNEI. Here the CDR3 reads CASSEALPGRFTEAFF. The CDR3 DNA sequence: TGTGCCAGCAGTGAAGCGCTACCGGGACGGTTCACTGAAGCTTTCTTT.

This clonotype was recorded at least ten times. This chain uses TRBV6-4 with TRBJ2-7; 10 bases align to TRBD2. V lost 7 bases to trimming and J lost 5 bases; unmatched junction nucleotides: 20. The V gene's germline CDR1 is MRHNA and CDR2 SNTAGT. The CDR3 length is 18 residues. The CDR3 DNA follows: TGTGCCAGCACCCCTTTGCTGATAGCGGGGGGCCTGCTACACGAGCAGTACTTC. This translates into CASTPLLIAGGLLHEQYF.

This clonotype was observed many times. CDR3 residues: CASSLTIEETQYF. The CDR3 bases are TGTGCCAGCAGCCTGACAATCGAAGAGACCCAGTACTTC. This chain connects TRBV7-9 to TRBJ2-5, with D uncertain. Germline V gene lookup returns CDR1 SEHNR and CDR2 FQNEAQ (reference sequence). Trimming pared 5 bases from V and 3 bases from J, leaving 10 bases between. The CDR3 totals 13 residues.

The chain couples TRBV19 to TRBJ2-7, with D uncertain. Trimming shortened V by 0 bases and J by 7 bases, and 7 bases separated the two germline ends. Germline loops: CDR1 LNHDA, CDR2 SQIVND (reference sequence). CDR3 size: 12 residues. CDR3 bases: TGTGCCAGTAGTATAGATTTGGGTGAGCAGTACTTC. This sequence encodes CASSIDLGEQYF.